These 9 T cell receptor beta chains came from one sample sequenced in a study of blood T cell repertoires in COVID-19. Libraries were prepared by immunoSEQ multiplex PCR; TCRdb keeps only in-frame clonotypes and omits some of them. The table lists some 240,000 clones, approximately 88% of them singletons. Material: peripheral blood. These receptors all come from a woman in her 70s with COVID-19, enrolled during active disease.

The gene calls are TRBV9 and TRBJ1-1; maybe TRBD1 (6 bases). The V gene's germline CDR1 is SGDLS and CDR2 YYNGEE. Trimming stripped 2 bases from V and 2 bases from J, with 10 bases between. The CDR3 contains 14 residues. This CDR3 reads CASSVGAPNTEAFF. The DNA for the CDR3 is TGTGCCAGCAGCGTGGGGGCTCCCAACACTGAAGCTTTCTTT.

CDR3 in amino acids: CASSGTGEGYNGYTF. DNA for the CDR3: TGTGCCAGCAGCGGGACAGGGGAGGGTTATAACGGCTACACCTTC. This chain joins TRBV9 and TRBJ1-2; TRBD1 matches 9 bases. V shed 3 bases, J shed 8 bases, and the junction held 11 bases outside the gene matches. CDR1 and CDR2 from the germline V gene are SGDLS and YYNGEE. CDR3 length equals 15 residues.

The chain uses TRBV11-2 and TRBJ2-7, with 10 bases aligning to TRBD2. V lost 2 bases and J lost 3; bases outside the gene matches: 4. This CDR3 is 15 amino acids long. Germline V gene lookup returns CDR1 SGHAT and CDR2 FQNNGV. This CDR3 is CASSLLAGVDYEQYF. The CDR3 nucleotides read TGTGCCAGCAGCTTACTAGCGGGAGTAGACTACGAGCAGTACTTC. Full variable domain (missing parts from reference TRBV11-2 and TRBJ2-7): EAGVAQSPRYKIIEKRQSVAFWCNPISGHATLYWYQQILGQGPKLLIQFQNNGVVDDSQLPKDRFSAERLKGVDSTLKIQPAKLEDSAVYLCASSLLAGVDYEQYFGPGTRLTVT.

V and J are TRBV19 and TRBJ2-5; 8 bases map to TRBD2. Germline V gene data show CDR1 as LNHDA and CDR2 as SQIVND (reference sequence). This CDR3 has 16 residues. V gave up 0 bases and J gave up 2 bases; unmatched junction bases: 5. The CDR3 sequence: CASSIDTGGGQETQYF. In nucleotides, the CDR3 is TGTGCCAGTAGTATAGACACAGGCGGGGGGCAAGAGACCCAGTACTTC.

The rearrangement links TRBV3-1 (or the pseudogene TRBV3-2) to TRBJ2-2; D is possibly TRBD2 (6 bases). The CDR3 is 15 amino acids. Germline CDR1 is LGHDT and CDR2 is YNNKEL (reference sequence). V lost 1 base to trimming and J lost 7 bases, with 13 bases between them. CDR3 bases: TGTGCCAGCAGCCAAGGCGGGAACGCAGGCGGGGAGCTGTTTTTT. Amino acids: CASSQGGNAGGELFF.

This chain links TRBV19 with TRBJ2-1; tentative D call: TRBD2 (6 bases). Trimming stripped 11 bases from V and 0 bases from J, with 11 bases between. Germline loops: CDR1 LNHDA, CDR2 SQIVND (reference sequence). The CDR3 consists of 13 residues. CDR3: CAAGRSSYNEQFF. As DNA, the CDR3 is TGTGCCGCGGGGAGAAGCTCCTACAATGAGCAGTTCTTC.

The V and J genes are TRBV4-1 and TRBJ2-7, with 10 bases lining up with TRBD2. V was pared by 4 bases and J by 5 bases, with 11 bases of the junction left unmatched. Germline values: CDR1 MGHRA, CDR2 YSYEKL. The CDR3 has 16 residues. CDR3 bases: TGCGCCAGCAGCCGGGTTGCGGCTAGCGGGAGCCACGAGCAGTACTTC. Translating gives CASSRVAASGSHEQYF.

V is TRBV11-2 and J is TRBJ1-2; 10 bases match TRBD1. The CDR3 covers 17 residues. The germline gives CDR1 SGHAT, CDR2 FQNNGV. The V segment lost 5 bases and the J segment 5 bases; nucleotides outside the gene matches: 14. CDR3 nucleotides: TGTGCCAGCAGCCAAATATGGGACAGGGGTGATAGTTATGGCTACACCTTC. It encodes CASSQIWDRGDSYGYTF.

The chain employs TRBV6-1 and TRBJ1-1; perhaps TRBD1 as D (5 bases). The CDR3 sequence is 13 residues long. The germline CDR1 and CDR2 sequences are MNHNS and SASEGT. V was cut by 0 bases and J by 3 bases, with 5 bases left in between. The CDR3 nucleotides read TGTGCCAGCAGTGAAGCCAGGGACACTGAAGCTTTCTTT. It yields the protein CASSEARDTEAFF.